This T cell receptor beta chain was sequenced during a study of blood T cell repertoires in COVID-19 (TCRdb year 2020). Notes on the research overall: Collaborator samples came from the United States, Italy and Spain and covered acute and convalescent phases of COVID-19. The prospective study material was composed of cDNA or gDNA derived from T cells, B-cell-depleted T cells, or PBMCs. Deeply sampled blood TCRbeta repertoires from subjects exposed to, actively infected with, or recovered from COVID-19 were included in the dataset. The repertoires were released in a freely available public database meant as a resource for research on the immune response to SARS-CoV-2. Samples came from the ongoing ImmuneRACE study (first 160 participants) plus 1,254 subjects from 6 global collaborators. The sample metadata nearly always contained a de-identified subject ID, COVID-19 status, age in years and sex. Where HLA class I and class II types were available, the types were taken from metadata supplied by the sample provider, not from assay-based typing.

Collaborating institutions collected whole blood in K2EDTA tubes following their own protocols. For TCRbeta analysis, collaborator samples were shipped as frozen whole blood, as isolated PBMCs, or as DNA extracted from either sample type. TCRbeta CDR3 regions were amplified from genomic DNA by means of the immunoSEQ Assay, a bias-controlled multiplex PCR. As for how the authors treated the data: Within the assay, amplification of reference gene primers was used to estimate how many nucleated cells each sample contained. Sequence reads were collapsed and filtered to measure the absolute abundance of every unique TCRbeta CDR3 rearrangement. For each sample, productive Simpson clonality was calculated as the square root of Simpson's diversity index across productive rearrangements. The source is immuneACCESS, and TCRdb retained only in-frame sequences with V and J called. Part of the clones is not carried over; for the studies checked, unresolved V genes explain less than half of this, and the remainder is unexplained. V and J calls and clone size come straight from that table; D and trimming were deduced from the DNA. The sample data list fewer than 15,000 clones, and 84% of these were observed just once. The biggest ten clones account for 30% to 40% of the sample.

This clone has just one count. It lacks a known antigen. Base qualities are not at hand, and no much larger clone is one base apart. General conclusions and limits of the study: The quantity of clinical and demographic metadata differed by source and by participant and was supplied without curation.

Between the V and J ends, shortened by 2 bases and 9 bases respectively, the junction contains 8 bases. CDR1 and CDR2, per the germline V gene, are SGHVS and FNYEAQ. The CDR3 spans 12 residues, from the cysteine through the phenylalanine. CDR3 DNA only is kept here, 36 bases in frame from base 1. Sequencing was done on a sample of peripheral blood. The clonotype was recovered from a man aged 50 to 60 with active COVID-19. Recombination connected TRBV7-6 to TRBJ2-1, with the D gene too uncertain to name. The nucleotide sequence reads TGTGCCAGCAGCTTAAACCCGAGTGAGCAGTTCTTC. Its amino acids are CASSLNPSEQFF.